This T cell receptor beta chain was identified in a study of CD8 T cells in ankylosing spondylitis (TCRdb year 2017). Regarding the research as a whole: T cell receptor beta repertoires were profiled in healthy donors and ankylosing spondylitis patients so that disease-linked TCR variants could be found. In total, the full study cohort was made up of approximately 99 healthy donors and about two dozen ankylosing spondylitis patients. Samples of peripheral blood were taken, and for ankylosing spondylitis patients, synovial fluid was collected as well.

After removal of 3 bases from V and 7 bases from J, the junction retains 5 bases not matched to a gene. The germline V gene (reference sequence) sets CDR1 to MNHNY and CDR2 to SVGAGI. The CDR3, cysteine through phenylalanine, is 13 amino acids long. Just the 39-base CDR3 DNA is kept, in frame starting at base 1. A note on this clonotype: No antigen is known for it. Base qualities were left out, and no much larger clone turns up one base away.

What the authors observed across the whole study: Blood from ankylosing spondylitis patients appeared to be characterized by a TCR beta motif composed of under ten highly homologous amino acid variants. Significant enrichment of the disease-linked clones was reported in matched synovial fluid samples from ankylosing spondylitis patients. The disease-linked clones showed a CD8+ phenotype and occurred at relatively low frequencies in peripheral blood. Some TCR beta motif variants had previously been reported in synovial fluid and blood of reactive arthritis patients, which suggested common disease-initiation mechanisms.

Sequencer: Illumina HiSeq 2500. Quantitative 5'-RACE with molecular barcodes was the method used to prepare the TCR beta libraries. The paper's data handling went like this. A new computational method, built on a probabilistic model of VDJ rearrangement, was used to identify disease-linked TCR variants. TCRdb reprocessed the public reads (quality trimming at Q25 with fastp, clone calling with MiXCR) and kept in-frame beta chains. Duplicate CDR3 protein sequences are folded into a single record with the most common DNA and genes. The V and J calls follow TCRdb's processing rather than the paper's. The sample table records fewer than 400,000 distinct CDR3 sequences; approximately 20% of these occur just once. The top ten constitute 16% of the sample.

Sequencing was done on a sample of blood, either unsorted or a sorted T cell fraction (not recorded which). This TCR came from a male donor with ankylosing spondylitis. This chain joins TRBV6-6 to TRBJ1-2; a stretch of 7 junction bases matches TRBD1. Here the CDR3 is given as CASSYTGDSGYTF. At the DNA level, the sequence is TGTGCCAGCAGTTATACAGGGGACTCTGGCTACACCTTC.